A single sample is the source of the 17 T cell receptor beta chains below, sequenced in a study of T cell repertoires in cytomegalovirus infection. MiXCR was run by TCRdb on the reads, yielding one entry per CDR3 protein. The sample has some 700,000 distinct CDR3 sequences; 35% to 40% are singletons. The sequenced sample was PBMCs. The receptor set was obtained from a human donor in good health (CMV status not recorded). Some clones in this sample may be carry-over from other donors' samples.

This clonotype showed up just a few times. The V gene is TRBV20-1, the J gene TRBJ2-2, with 8 nucleotides matching TRBD2. Trimming removed 0 bases from V and 4 bases from J; junction bases left unmatched: 10. The CDR3 is made up of 17 amino acids. In germline, CDR1 is DFQATT, CDR2 SNEGSKA (reference sequence). The CDR3 loop reads CSAREVQSGGVTGELFF. As DNA, the CDR3 is TGCAGTGCTAGAGAGGTTCAATCGGGGGGGGTCACCGGGGAGCTGTTTTTT.

This sequence joins TRBV28 and TRBJ2-5; D remains ambiguous. Germline V gene lookup returns CDR1 MDHEN and CDR2 SYDVKM. The V gene lost 2 bases and the J gene lost 3 bases, with 10 bases spanning the gap. The CDR3 is 14 residues long. CDR3 nucleotides: TGTGCCAGCAGTTTACTAGACCCAAAAGAGACCCAGTACTTC. Translating gives CASSLLDPKETQYF. The full variable domain, its missing parts supplied by reference TRBV28 and TRBJ2-5, is DVKVTQSSRYLVKRTGEKVFLECVQDMDHENMFWYRQDPGLGLRLIYFSYDVKMKEKGDIPEGYSVSREKKERFSLILESASTNQTSMYLCASSLLDPKETQYFGPGTRLLVL.

This clonotype was found a few times. The chain has TRBV7-2 and TRBJ2-5; 9 nucleotides align to TRBD2. This CDR3 has 17 amino acids. V was pared by 2 bases and J by 4 bases, with 11 bases of the junction left unmatched. CDR1 is SGHTA, CDR2 FQGNSA, per germline. DNA for the CDR3: TGTGCCAGCAGCTTAAGGTCGGGTAGCGGGAGAGCAGAGACCCAGTACTTC. Its protein is CASSLRSGSGRAETQYF.

Regarding this clonotype: Sequence at one end of the junction differs from germline and may be a read error. The rearrangement uses TRBV24-1 and TRBJ2-5; possible D gene TRBD2, 6 bases. The germline V gene has CDR1 KGHDR and CDR2 SFDVKD. This CDR3 has 13 amino acids. The CDR3 DNA reads TGTGCCAACAGTGGGAGGTTCCAAGATACCCAGTACTTC. It specifies CANSGRFQDTQYF.

In this sample, this clonotype turned up a few times. V usage is TRBV28 and J usage is TRBJ2-3, with D possibly TRBD1 on 5 matching bases. The CDR3 consists of 15 residues. Germline V lookup: CDR1 MDHEN, CDR2 SYDVKM. Trimming took off 3 bases at V and 3 bases at J, with 13 bases between the two ends. The DNA of the CDR3 is TGTGCCAGCAGTTTTTACAGGTCAAGAACAGATACGCAGTATTTT. This codes for CASSFYRSRTDTQYF.

V is TRBV12-3 or TRBV12-4 and J is TRBJ2-6; D remains unclear. This CDR3 comprises 15 residues. Trimming took 5 bases from V and 0 from J, leaving 8 bases between them. The CDR3 DNA sequence: TGTGCCAGCAGTATAGGGCCCTCTGGGGCCAACGTCCTGACTTTC. It is translated as CASSIGPSGANVLTF.

This clonotype showed up many times. The chain has TRBV6-2 or TRBV6-3 and TRBJ2-1; D remains ambiguous. CDR1 and CDR2 from the germline V gene are MNHEY and SVGEGT. The CDR3 covers 14 residues. V was pared by 7 bases and J by 4 bases, with 14 bases between. CDR3 DNA sequence: TGTGCCAGCATCGACTCAGGACGTTACAATGAGCAGTTCTTC. Protein: CASIDSGRYNEQFF.

The genes are TRBV10-3 and TRBJ1-2; D is possibly TRBD1 (5 bases). Per germline, CDR1 ENHRY and CDR2 SYGVKD. The length of the CDR3 is 16 residues. The V gene lost 4 bases and the J gene lost 6 bases, with 21 bases spanning the gap. This chain's CDR3 is CAISGGLQDIVNGYTF. CDR3 nucleotide sequence: TGTGCCATCAGTGGGGGACTACAGGATATCGTGAATGGCTACACCTTC.

This sequence joins TRBV20-1 and TRBJ2-7; 11 bases line up with TRBD2. CDR1 DFQATT and CDR2 SNEGSKA come from the germline V gene (reference sequence). Trimming removed 3 bases from V and 7 bases from J; junction bases left unmatched: 5. This CDR3 has 13 amino acids. The CDR3 nucleotides are TGCAGTGCTAGGGGGACTAGCGGCTGGGAGCAGTACTTC. It translates to CSARGTSGWEQYF.

This clonotype has only a few counts. The genes are TRBV4-1 and TRBJ1-2, with 7 bases matching TRBD1. Trimming took 3 bases from V and 6 from J; bases not matched to a gene: 10. CDR3 size: 15 residues. Looked up from germline, CDR1 is MGHRA and CDR2 is YSYEKL. CDR3 in amino acids: CASSHIDRDEDGYTF. The CDR3 DNA reads TGCGCCAGCAGCCATATAGACAGGGATGAAGATGGCTACACCTTC.

The chain combines TRBV7-9 with TRBJ2-1; the D call may be TRBD1 or TRBD2 (5 bases each). Germline values: CDR1 SEHNR, CDR2 FQNEAQ (reference sequence). With 3 bases removed from V and 15 bases from J, the gap between germline ends came to 18 bases. The CDR3 totals 13 residues. The CDR3 DNA follows: TGTGCCAGCAGCTTGGGGGTTACGGATGAGACGTTCTTC. This sequence encodes CASSLGVTDETFF.

As regards this clonotype: One junction end does not reproduce the germline sequence, and a read error may be involved. V is TRBV24-1 and J is TRBJ2-7; D uncertain. This CDR3 is 12 amino acids long. Germline CDR1 and CDR2: KGHDR and SFDVKD. The CDR3 bases are TGTTCCACCAGTGGCAACAGTTACGAGCAGTACTTC. The encoded protein is CSTSGNSYEQYF.

The chain links TRBV2 to TRBJ2-4; perhaps TRBD1 as D (7 bases). This CDR3 is 13 amino acids long. V gave up 4 bases and J gave up 8 bases, with 12 bases separating them. Germline CDR1 is SNHLY and CDR2 is FYNNEI. CDR3 in amino acids: CASSGARGDIQYF. The CDR3 DNA follows: TGTGCCAGCAGTGGAGCCAGGGGGGACATTCAGTACTTC.

The sample holds a few counts of this clonotype. The chain has TRBV7-9 and TRBJ1-1; D is undetermined. CDR3 size: 14 residues. Germline loops: CDR1 SEHNR, CDR2 FQNEAQ (reference sequence). V was clipped by 5 bases and J by 1 base, with 11 bases between them. CDR3 nucleotide sequence: TGTGCCAGCAGCCGGTCTGGCAGGAACACTGAAGCTTTCTTT. Encoded protein: CASSRSGRNTEAFF.

This chain connects TRBV12-3 or TRBV12-4 to TRBJ2-5; 11 bases agree with TRBD1. There are 17 residues in the CDR3. J gave up 5 bases and V 6 bases, and 14 bases lay outside the gene matches. The CDR3 region is CASSKPLGQGARETQYF. The CDR3 nucleotides are TGTGCCAGCAGCAAACCACTCGGACAGGGGGCACGGGAGACCCAGTACTTC.

The chain joins TRBV7-8 to TRBJ2-7; the D gene is possibly TRBD2 (5 bases). The V end lost 3 bases, the J end lost 9 bases, and 21 bases lay between the germline ends. The CDR3 extends over 15 amino acids. Germline CDR1 reads SGHVS; CDR2 reads FQNEAQ. CDR3 coding DNA: TGTGCCAGCAGCTTCGGGCCGGAGGCTATCTGGGTGCAGTACTTC. Translated, it gives CASSFGPEAIWVQYF.

This clonotype was picked up a small number of times. V usage is TRBV15 and J usage is TRBJ2-1; no firm D call. CDR3 length: 13 amino acids. Between the trimmed V and J ends, which lost 4 bases and 1 base, there was a span of 5 bases. Germline V gives CDR1 LNHNV, CDR2 YYDKDF (reference sequence). The CDR3 spells CATSTRSYNEQFF. CDR3 DNA: TGTGCCACCAGCACAAGGTCCTACAATGAGCAGTTCTTC. The full variable domain, in which reference TRBV15 and TRBJ2-1 provide the parts outside the CDR3, is DAMVIQNPRYQVTQFGKPVTLSCSQTLNHNVMYWYQQKSSQAPKLLFHYYDKDFNNEADTPDNFQSRRPNTSFCFLDIRSPGLGDTAMYLCATSTRSYNEQFFGPGTRLTVL.